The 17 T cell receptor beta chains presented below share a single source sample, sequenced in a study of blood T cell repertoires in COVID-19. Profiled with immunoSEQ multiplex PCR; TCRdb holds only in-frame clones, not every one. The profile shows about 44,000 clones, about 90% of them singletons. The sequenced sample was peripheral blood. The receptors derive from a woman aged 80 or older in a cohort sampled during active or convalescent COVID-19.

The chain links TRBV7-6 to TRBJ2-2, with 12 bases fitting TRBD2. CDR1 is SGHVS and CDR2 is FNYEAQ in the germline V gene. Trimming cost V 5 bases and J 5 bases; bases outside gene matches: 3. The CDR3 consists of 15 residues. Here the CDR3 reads CASSPGLAGTGELFF. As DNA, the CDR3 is TGTGCCAGCAGCCCTGGACTAGCGGGAACCGGGGAGCTGTTTTTT.

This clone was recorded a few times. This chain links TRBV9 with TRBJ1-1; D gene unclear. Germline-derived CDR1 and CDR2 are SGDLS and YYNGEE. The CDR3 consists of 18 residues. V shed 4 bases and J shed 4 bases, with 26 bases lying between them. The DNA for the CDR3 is TGTGCCAGCAGCCCGACCAGACGAGGAGGCGGAGAGCGCACTGAAGCTTTCTTT. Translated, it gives CASSPTRRGGGERTEAFF.

The CDR3 region is CASSLTTGGDYEQYF. In DNA, the CDR3 is TGTGCCAGCAGCTTAACGACAGGGGGGGACTACGAGCAGTACTTC. This chain links TRBV11-2 with TRBJ2-7; 9 bases agree with TRBD1. CDR3 size: 15 residues. Germline V CDR1 and CDR2: SGHAT, FQNNGV. Trimming removed 2 bases from V and 3 bases from J; junction bases left unmatched: 5.

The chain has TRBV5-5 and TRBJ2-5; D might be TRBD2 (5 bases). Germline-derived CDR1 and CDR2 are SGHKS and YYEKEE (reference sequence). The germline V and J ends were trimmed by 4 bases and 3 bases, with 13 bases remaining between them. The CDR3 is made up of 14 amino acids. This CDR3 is CASSPRGVEETQYF. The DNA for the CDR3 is TGTGCCAGCAGCCCTCGGGGTGTCGAAGAGACCCAGTACTTC. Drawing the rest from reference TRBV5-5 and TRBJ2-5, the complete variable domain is DAGVTQSPTHLIKTRGQQVTLRCSPISGHKSVSWYQQVLGQGPQFIFQYYEKEERGRGNFPDRFSARQFPNYSSELNVNALLLGDSALYLCASSPRGVEETQYFGPGTRLLVL.

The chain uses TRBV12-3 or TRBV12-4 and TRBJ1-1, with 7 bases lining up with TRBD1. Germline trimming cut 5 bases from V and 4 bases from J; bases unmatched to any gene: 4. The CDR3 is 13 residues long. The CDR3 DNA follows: TGTGCCAGCAGTAGACAGGGACGCACTGAAGCTTTCTTT. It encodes CASSRQGRTEAFF.

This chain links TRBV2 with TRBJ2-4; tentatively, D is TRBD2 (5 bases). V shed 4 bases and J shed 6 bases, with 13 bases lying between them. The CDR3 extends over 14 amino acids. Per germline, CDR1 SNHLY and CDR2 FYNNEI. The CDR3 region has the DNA TGTGCCAGCAGTGTCCGGACGCGGGCAAACATTCAGTACTTC. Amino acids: CASSVRTRANIQYF.

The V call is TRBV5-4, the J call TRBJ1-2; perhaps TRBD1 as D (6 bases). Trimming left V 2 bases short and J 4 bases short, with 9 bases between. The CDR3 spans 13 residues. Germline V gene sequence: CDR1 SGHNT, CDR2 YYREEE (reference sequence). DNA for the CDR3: TGTGCCAGCAGCTTCACAGGGTCCTATGGCTACACCTTC. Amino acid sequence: CASSFTGSYGYTF.

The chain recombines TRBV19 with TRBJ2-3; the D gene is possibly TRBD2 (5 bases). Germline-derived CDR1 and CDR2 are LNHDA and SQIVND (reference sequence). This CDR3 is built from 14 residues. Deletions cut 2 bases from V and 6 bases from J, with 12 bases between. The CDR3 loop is CASSIMGDSDTQYF. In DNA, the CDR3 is TGTGCCAGTAGTATAATGGGAGATTCGGATACGCAGTATTTT.

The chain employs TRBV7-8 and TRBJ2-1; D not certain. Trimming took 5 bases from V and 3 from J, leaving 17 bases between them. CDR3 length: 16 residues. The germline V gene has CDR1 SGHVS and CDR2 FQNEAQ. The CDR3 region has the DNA TGTGCCAGCAGCCCCGTCGGTGGTAGCAGCTACAATGAGCAGTTCTTC. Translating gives CASSPVGGSSYNEQFF.

The CDR3 DNA reads TGTGCCAGCAGCTTAGCAGGCACTAGCGGAAACTACAATGAGCAGTTCTTC. This encodes CASSLAGTSGNYNEQFF. The gene calls are TRBV7-9 and TRBJ2-1; TRBD2 agrees at 8 bases. In germline, CDR1 is SEHNR, CDR2 FQNEAQ (reference sequence). V shed 0 bases and J 3 bases; nucleotides not matched to a gene: 7. This CDR3 region has 17 residues.

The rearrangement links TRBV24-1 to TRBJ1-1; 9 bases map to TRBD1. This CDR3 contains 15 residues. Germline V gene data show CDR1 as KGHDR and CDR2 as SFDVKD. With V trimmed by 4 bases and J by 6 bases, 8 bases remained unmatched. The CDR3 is CATSDPGQGRAEAFF. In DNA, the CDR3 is TGTGCCACCAGTGACCCCGGACAGGGGAGGGCTGAAGCTTTCTTT.

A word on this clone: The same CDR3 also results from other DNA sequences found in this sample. This chain's CDR3 is CASSLAGAYEQYF. The CDR3 nucleotides are TGTGCCAGCAGCTTAGCAGGAGCCTACGAGCAGTACTTC. The chain has TRBV7-9 and TRBJ2-7; D uncertain. Germline V CDR1 and CDR2: SEHNR, FQNEAQ (reference sequence). V was shortened by 0 bases and J by 2 bases, with 5 bases between the two germline ends. This CDR3 has 13 amino acids.

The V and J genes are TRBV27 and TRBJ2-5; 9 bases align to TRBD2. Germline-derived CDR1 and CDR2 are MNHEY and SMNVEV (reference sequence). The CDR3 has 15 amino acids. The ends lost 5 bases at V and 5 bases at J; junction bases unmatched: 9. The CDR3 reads CASSSSGRRSETQYF. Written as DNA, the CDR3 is TGTGCCAGCAGTAGTAGCGGGAGAAGGTCGGAGACCCAGTACTTC.

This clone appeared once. The CDR3 sequence is CASSSFEGVGELFF. The CDR3, as DNA: TGTGCCAGCAGTTCGTTTGAGGGGGTTGGGGAGCTGTTTTTT. The V call is TRBV6-5, the J call TRBJ2-2; tentatively, D is TRBD1 (6 bases). This CDR3 is 14 amino acids long. V lost 4 bases and J 8 bases, leaving 14 bases between the germline ends. Germline loops: CDR1 MNHEY, CDR2 SVGAGI.

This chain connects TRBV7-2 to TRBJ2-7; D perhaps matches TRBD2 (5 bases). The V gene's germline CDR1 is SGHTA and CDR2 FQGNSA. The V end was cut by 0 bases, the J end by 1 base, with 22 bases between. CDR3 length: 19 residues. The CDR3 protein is CASSLAGGPLAPISYEQYF. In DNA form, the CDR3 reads TGTGCCAGCAGCTTAGCCGGAGGACCCTTAGCCCCCATTTCCTACGAGCAGTACTTC.

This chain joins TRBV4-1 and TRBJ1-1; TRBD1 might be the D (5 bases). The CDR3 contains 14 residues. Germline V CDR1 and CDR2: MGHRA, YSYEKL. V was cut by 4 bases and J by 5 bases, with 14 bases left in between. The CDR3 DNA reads TGCGCCAGCAGCCTCGGACCCCCAGGGACTGAAGCTTTCTTT. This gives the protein CASSLGPPGTEAFF.

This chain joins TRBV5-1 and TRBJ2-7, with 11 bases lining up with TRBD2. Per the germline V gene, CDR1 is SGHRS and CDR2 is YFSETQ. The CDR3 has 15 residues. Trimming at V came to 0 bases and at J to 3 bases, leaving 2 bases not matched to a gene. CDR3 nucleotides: TGCGCCAGCAGCTTGGCAGGACTAGCGGGCTACGAGCAGTACTTC. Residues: CASSLAGLAGYEQYF.